These T cell receptor beta chains were read from a single sample in a study of T cell responses to AZD1222 COVID-19 vaccine. Measured with immunoSEQ multiplex PCR; TCRdb has only the in-frame clones, and not every one. The sample lists about 190,000 clones, roughly 92% seen once, with approximately 1.5% in the top ten. The sequences come from peripheral blood, collected on day 0 of AZD1222 vaccination. These receptors were taken from an adult in good health. The CDR3 runs from the conserved cysteine through the conserved F or W. A D gene is named only where the DNA matches it firmly.

>TRBJ2-7|NA|TRBV30
TGTGCCTGGAGTGTAGGAGGGCAGGCCTCGTACGAGCAGTACTTC
CAWSVGGQASYEQYF
>TRBJ2-2|NA|TRBV5-6
TGTGCCAGCCAGGTCAGACTATCCACCGGGGAGCTGTTTTTT
CASQVRLSTGELFF
>TRBJ2-3|TRBD2|TRBV5-1
TGCGCCAGCAGCCCAGGGACTAGCGGGGCGGAAGATACGCAGTATTTT
CASSPGTSGAEDTQYF
>TRBJ1-2|NA|TRBV6-1
TGTGCCAGCAGTGAGTGGCAGCCGGGCTACACCTTC
CASSEWQPGYTF
>TRBJ1-2|NA|TRBV28
TGTGCCAGCACATCTGGGGGGTGGGGCTACACCTTC
CASTSGGWGYTF
>TRBJ2-2|NA|TRBV7-8
TGTGCCAGCAGCTTTTTGACAGATACCGGGGAGCTGTTTTTT
CASSFLTDTGELFF
>TRBJ1-2|NA|TRBV7-9
TGTGCCAGCAGCTTAGAAGCGGGCGCTGCACGGGGCTACACCTTC
CASSLEAGAARGYTF
>TRBJ2-5|NA|TRBV7-2
TGTGCCAGCAGCTTAGAGTACCAAGAGACCCAGTACTTC
CASSLEYQETQYF
>TRBJ2-5|TRBD2|TRBV5-4
TGTGCCAGCAGCTTTAGTGGCGGGGGACAAGAGACCCAGTACTTC
CASSFSGGGQETQYF
>TRBJ1-1|NA|TRBV6-5
TGTGCCAGCAGTACCGTAGGGACTGAAGCTTTCTTT
CASSTVGTEAFF
>TRBJ1-1|NA|TRBV7-9
TGTGCCAGCAGCTTTAGAATAGGATCAGGGACTGAAGCTTTCTTT
CASSFRIGSGTEAFF
>TRBJ2-7|NA|TRBV2
TGTGCCAGCAGTGAGCGGTCGGCCTTCACCGAGCAGTACTTC
CASSERSAFTEQYF